Shown below are 17 T cell receptor beta chains from a single sample sequenced in a study of T-cell memory formation after mild COVID-19. Each CDR3 protein gets one entry after TCRdb re-called the 5' RACE reads with MiXCR. The sample yields about 130,000 distinct CDR3 sequences, about 6% seen once. The sequencing sample was made of PBMCs or a T cell subset sorted from them (not recorded which). The source is an adult woman who had mild COVID-19 (a few samples of this study predate the infection). Cell type and time point are not known.

This clonotype was counted a few times. A read error is possible here, since a much larger clone lies one base away. The chain is built from TRBV5-1 and TRBJ2-5; no clear D. V lost 4 bases, J lost 0 bases, and 22 bases lay in between. The V gene's germline CDR1 is SGHRS and CDR2 YFSETQ. CDR3 length: 18 amino acids. DNA of the CDR3: TGCGCCAGCAGCCAACCTCCCGGACGGATAACGGACCAAGAGACCCAGTACTTC. Its protein is CASSQPPGRITDQETQYF.

The sample holds many counts of this clonotype. The chain has TRBV15 and TRBJ2-5; maybe TRBD2 (6 bases). Looked up from germline, CDR1 is LNHNV and CDR2 is YYDKDF (reference sequence). The V and J ends lost 2 bases and 5 bases respectively, with 18 bases between them. This CDR3 has 16 amino acids. CDR3 nucleotides: TGTGCCACCAGCAGACCTACCTTGGTGGCGGGGGAGACCCAGTACTTC. This translates into CATSRPTLVAGETQYF.

This clonotype was picked up a small number of times. This sequence joins TRBV12-3 or TRBV12-4 and TRBJ2-7; 9 positions agree with TRBD1. The CDR3 is 14 amino acids. V lost 6 bases to trimming and J lost 3 bases; unmatched junction nucleotides: 6. This CDR3 reads CASRAGTGNYEQYF. CDR3 nucleotide sequence: TGTGCCAGCAGAGCCGGGACAGGGAACTACGAGCAGTACTTC.

This sequence joins TRBV7-8 and TRBJ2-2; D remains unclear. With 1 base removed from V and 4 bases from J, the gap between germline ends came to 4 bases. This CDR3 has 13 amino acids. Germline V gene sequence: CDR1 SGHVS, CDR2 FQNEAQ. The DNA for the CDR3 is TGTGCCAGCAGCTTAGATTCCACCGGGGAGCTGTTTTTT. Protein: CASSLDSTGELFF.

The chain is built from TRBV4-1 and TRBJ2-4; the D is unclear. The CDR3 totals 15 residues. The V gene lost 0 bases and the J gene lost 9 bases, with 15 bases spanning the gap. Germline V CDR1 and CDR2: MGHRA, YSYEKL. CDR3 coding DNA: TGCGCCAGCAGCCAAGATTCGCAGAGGATGGCCATTCAGTACTTC. Its translation: CASSQDSQRMAIQYF.

This clonotype came up a few times. CDR3 protein: CASSYAGTVYGYTF. The DNA for the CDR3 is TGTGCCAGCAGCTATGCAGGGACCGTCTATGGCTACACCTTC. The gene calls are TRBV7-9 and TRBJ1-2; D perhaps matches TRBD1 (5 bases). The ends were cut back, 4 bases at V and 4 bases at J, with 13 bases in the middle. The CDR3 has 14 amino acids. CDR1 is SEHNR and CDR2 is FQNEAQ in the germline V gene (reference sequence).

V usage is TRBV7-2 and J usage is TRBJ2-4; 16 bases are a match to TRBD2. The length of the CDR3 is 16 residues. Germline CDR1 reads SGHTA; CDR2 reads FQGNSA. Trimming cost V 5 bases and J 8 bases; bases outside gene matches: 6. CDR3 amino acids: CASSPGLAGGGDIQYF. The CDR3 DNA is TGTGCCAGCAGCCCGGGACTAGCGGGGGGGGGAGACATTCAGTACTTC.

This clonotype was observed a handful of times. The rearrangement joins TRBV6-5 to TRBJ1-2; D gene ambiguous. Trimming cost V 0 bases and J 8 bases, with 13 bases left between them. CDR1 is MNHEY, CDR2 SVGAGI, per germline. The CDR3 has 14 amino acids. CDR3 sequence reads: CASSYSGTGLGYTF. DNA of the CDR3: TGTGCCAGCAGTTACTCGGGCACGGGGTTGGGCTACACCTTC.

The chain is built from TRBV7-9 and TRBJ2-5; possible D gene TRBD2, 6 bases. The CDR3 length is 17 residues. The germline V and J ends were trimmed by 1 base and 5 bases, with 20 bases remaining between them. CDR1 SEHNR and CDR2 FQNEAQ come from the germline V gene (reference sequence). This CDR3 is CASSLGRGAGKSETQYF. As DNA, the CDR3 is TGTGCCAGCAGCTTAGGCCGCGGGGCAGGGAAGTCGGAGACCCAGTACTTC.

The V and J genes are TRBV12-3 or TRBV12-4 and TRBJ1-1; D gene uncertain. The CDR3 spans 12 residues. Deletions cut 2 bases from V and 5 bases from J, with 6 bases between. CDR3 amino acids: CASSLSVTEAFF. CDR3 sequence (DNA): TGTGCCAGCAGTTTATCGGTGACTGAAGCTTTCTTT.

This sequence joins TRBV6-2 or TRBV6-3 and TRBJ2-1; D ambiguous. The CDR3 sequence is 14 residues long. CDR1 and CDR2 from the germline V gene are MNHEY and SVGEGT. The V end was cut by 5 bases, the J end by 6 bases, with 14 bases between. The CDR3 loop is CASSLTYRGNEQFF. The CDR3 DNA follows: TGTGCCAGCAGTCTCACGTACAGAGGCAATGAGCAGTTCTTC.

This clonotype is a singleton in its sample. The rearrangement links TRBV10-3 to TRBJ2-7; a possible D gene is TRBD1 (5 bases). This CDR3 has 14 amino acids. The V end lost 2 bases, the J end lost 2 bases, and 10 bases lay between the germline ends. CDR1 and CDR2 from the germline V gene are ENHRY and SYGVKD. CDR3 amino acids: CAISEPRVPYEQYF. DNA of the CDR3: TGTGCCATCAGTGAGCCCAGGGTCCCCTACGAGCAGTACTTC.

This clonotype was seen a few times. The V gene is TRBV6-5, the J gene TRBJ2-7; tentative D call: TRBD1 (6 bases). The V and J ends lost 8 bases and 2 bases respectively, with 10 bases between them. CDR1 MNHEY and CDR2 SVGAGI come from the germline V gene. This CDR3 has 12 residues. The CDR3 spells CASGQRAYEQYF. Written as DNA, the CDR3 is TGTGCCAGCGGACAGAGAGCCTACGAGCAGTACTTC.

CDR3 coding DNA: TGTGCCAGCAGTGAATGGGAGGGTGGCTCCTACAATGAGCAGTTCTTC. Its protein is CASSEWEGGSYNEQFF. This chain links TRBV6-1 with TRBJ2-1; 7 bases match TRBD2. Germline CDR1 MNHNS, CDR2 SASEGT. The CDR3 spans 16 residues. V lost 2 bases and J lost 0; bases outside the gene matches: 4.

This clonotype was found many times. This chain connects TRBV6-6 to TRBJ1-1; perhaps TRBD1 as D (5 bases). The CDR3 totals 14 residues. Germline CDR1 is MNHNY and CDR2 is SVGAGI (reference sequence). Trimming pared 5 bases from V and 4 bases from J, leaving 14 bases between. The CDR3 is CASSHWDGGTEAFF. The CDR3 coding sequence is TGTGCCAGCAGTCACTGGGACGGAGGCACTGAAGCTTTCTTT.

This clonotype was recorded a few times. This chain connects TRBV27 to TRBJ1-6, with TRBD1 as a possible D gene (5 bases). The CDR3 is made up of 15 amino acids. Trimming pared 4 bases from V and 4 bases from J, leaving 11 bases between. Germline V lookup: CDR1 MNHEY, CDR2 SMNVEV (reference sequence). CDR3 sequence reads: CASSSRQIYNSPLHF. DNA of the CDR3: TGTGCCAGCAGTTCCCGACAGATTTATAATTCACCCCTCCACTTT.

This clonotype was picked up many times. This rearrangement joins TRBV5-4 to TRBJ2-3, with 11 bases fitting TRBD2. Losses at the gene ends were 5 bases for V and 2 bases for J; bases not matched to a gene: 4. This CDR3 comprises 15 residues. The germline CDR1 and CDR2 sequences are SGHNT and YYREEE (reference sequence). In nucleotides, the CDR3 is TGTGCCAGCAGTTTGACTAGCGGGGCCACAGATACGCAGTATTTT. Translating it yields CASSLTSGATDTQYF.